The entry that follows covers one T cell receptor beta chain sequence. This CDR3 has 14 residues. Germline values: CDR1 SGHKS, CDR2 YYEKEE (reference sequence). The V gene lost 4 bases and the J gene lost 1 base, with 11 bases spanning the gap. This entry belongs to a study of blood T cell repertoires in COVID-19. Study context: T cells, B-cell-depleted T cells, or PBMCs supplied cDNA or gDNA.

As originally analysed: Reference gene primers were amplified, and this amplification served to estimate nucleated cell counts. Clones were sequenced by immunoSEQ multiplex PCR, and TCRdb holds only the in-frame ones, with some missing. The DNA gave D and trimming, while V, J and clone size come from that table. This table has 380,000 or so clones, more than 75% appearing once. The receptor was derived from a human donor with acute or convalescent COVID-19. The donor label of this sample is uncertain. Sequencing input: peripheral blood. The rearrangement links TRBV5-5 to TRBJ1-1; D perhaps matches TRBD1 (5 bases). CDR3 in DNA: TGTGCCAGCAGCCCAACAGGAAAGAACACTGAAGCTTTCTTT. Translating it yields CASSPTGKNTEAFF.